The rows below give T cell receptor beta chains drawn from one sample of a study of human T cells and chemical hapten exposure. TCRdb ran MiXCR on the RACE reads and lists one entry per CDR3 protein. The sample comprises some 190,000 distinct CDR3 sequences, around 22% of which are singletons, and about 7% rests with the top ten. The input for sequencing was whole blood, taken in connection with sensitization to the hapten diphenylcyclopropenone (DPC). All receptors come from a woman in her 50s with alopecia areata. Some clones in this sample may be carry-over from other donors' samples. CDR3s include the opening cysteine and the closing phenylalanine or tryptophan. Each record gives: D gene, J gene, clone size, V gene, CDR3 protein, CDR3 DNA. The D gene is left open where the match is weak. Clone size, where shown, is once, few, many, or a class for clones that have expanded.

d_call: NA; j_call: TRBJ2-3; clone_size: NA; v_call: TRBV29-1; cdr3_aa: CSVDRNTDTQYF; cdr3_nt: TGCAGCGTTGACAGAAACACAGATACGCAGTATTTT
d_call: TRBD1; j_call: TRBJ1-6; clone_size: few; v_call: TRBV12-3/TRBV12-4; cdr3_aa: CASRRGQGRNSPLHF; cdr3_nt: TGTGCCAGCAGGAGAGGACAGGGACGTAATTCACCCCTCCACTTT
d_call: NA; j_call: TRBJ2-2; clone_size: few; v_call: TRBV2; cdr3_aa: CASTLEGGSNTGELFF; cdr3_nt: TGTGCCAGCACCCTGGAGGGGGGATCGAACACCGGGGAGCTGTTTTTT
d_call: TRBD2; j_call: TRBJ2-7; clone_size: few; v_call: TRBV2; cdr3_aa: CASSAQRGSYEQYF; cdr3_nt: TGTGCCAGCAGTGCCCAGCGGGGCTCCTACGAGCAGTACTTC
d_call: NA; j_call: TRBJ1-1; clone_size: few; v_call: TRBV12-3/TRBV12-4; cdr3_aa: CASSFQGRAFF; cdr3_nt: TGTGCCAGCAGTTTCCAAGGCCGAGCTTTCTTT
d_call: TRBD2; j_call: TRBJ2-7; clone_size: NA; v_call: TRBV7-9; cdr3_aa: CASSLAPGLDYSYEQYF; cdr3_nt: TGTGCCAGCAGCTTAGCCCCGGGACTAGACTATTCCTACGAGCAGTACTTC
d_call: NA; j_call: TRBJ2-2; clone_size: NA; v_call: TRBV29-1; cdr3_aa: CSVDRGSTGELFF; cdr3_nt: TGCAGCGTTGACAGGGGTAGCACCGGGGAGCTGTTTTTT
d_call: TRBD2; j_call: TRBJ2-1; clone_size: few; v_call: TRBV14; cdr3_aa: CASSQKTLAYNEQFF; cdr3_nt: TGTGCCAGCAGCCAAAAAACACTAGCGTACAATGAGCAGTTCTTC
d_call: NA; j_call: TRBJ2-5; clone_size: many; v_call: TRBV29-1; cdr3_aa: CSVEIQQETQYF; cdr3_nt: TGCAGCGTTGAAATCCAGCAAGAGACCCAGTACTTC
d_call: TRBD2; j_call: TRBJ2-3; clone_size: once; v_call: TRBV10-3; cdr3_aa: CAIRAGEDDTQYF; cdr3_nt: TGTGCCATCAGAGCGGGAGAGGATGATACGCAGTATTTT
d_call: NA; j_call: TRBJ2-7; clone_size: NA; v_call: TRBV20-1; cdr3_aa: CSANRQSYEQYF; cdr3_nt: TGCAGTGCTAATCGACAGTCCTACGAGCAGTACTTC
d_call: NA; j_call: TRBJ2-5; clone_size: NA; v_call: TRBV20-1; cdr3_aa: CSASLENAKKTQYF; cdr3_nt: TGCAGTGCTAGCTTGGAAAATGCCAAAAAGACCCAGTACTTC
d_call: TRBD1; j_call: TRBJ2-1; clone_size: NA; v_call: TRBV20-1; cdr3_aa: CSAPRGQANEQFF; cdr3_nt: TGCAGTGCTCCCAGGGGGCAGGCCAATGAGCAGTTCTTC
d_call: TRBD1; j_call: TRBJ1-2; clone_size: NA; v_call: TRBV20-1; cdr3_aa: CSASSQGYDYGYTF; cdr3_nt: TGCAGTGCTAGCTCACAGGGGTACGACTATGGCTACACCTTC
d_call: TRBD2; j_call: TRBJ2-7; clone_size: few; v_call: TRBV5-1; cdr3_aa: CASSGPSDGTSTYEQYF; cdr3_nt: TGCGCCAGCAGCGGACCATCCGACGGGACTAGCACCTACGAGCAGTACTTC
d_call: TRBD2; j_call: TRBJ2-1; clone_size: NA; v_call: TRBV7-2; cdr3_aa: CASSLFPAGAYNEQFF; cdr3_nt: TGTGCCAGCAGCTTATTTCCAGCGGGGGCCTACAATGAGCAGTTCTTC
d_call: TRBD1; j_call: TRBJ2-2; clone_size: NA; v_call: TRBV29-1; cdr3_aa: CSARQGYGELFF; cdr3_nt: TGCAGCGCCAGACAGGGGTACGGGGAGCTGTTTTTT
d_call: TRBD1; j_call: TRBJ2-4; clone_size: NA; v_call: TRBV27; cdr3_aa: CASSSHRDRENIQYF; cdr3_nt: TGTGCCAGCAGTTCGCACCGGGACAGAGAAAACATTCAGTACTTC
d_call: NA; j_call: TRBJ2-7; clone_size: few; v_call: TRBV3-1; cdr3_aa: CASSQTNYEQYF; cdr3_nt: TGTGCCAGCAGCCAGACGAACTACGAGCAGTACTTC
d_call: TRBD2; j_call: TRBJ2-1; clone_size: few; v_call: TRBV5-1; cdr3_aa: CASSAEGAGGGNEQFF; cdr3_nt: TGCGCCAGCAGCGCCGAGGGAGCGGGAGGAGGGAATGAGCAGTTCTTC
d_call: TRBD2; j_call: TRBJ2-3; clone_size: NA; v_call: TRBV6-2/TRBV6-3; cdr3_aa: CASSWEGLTDTQYF; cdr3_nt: TGTGCCAGCAGTTGGGAGGGCCTCACAGATACGCAGTATTTT
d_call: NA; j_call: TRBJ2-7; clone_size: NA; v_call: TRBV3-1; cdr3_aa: CASSLNRVSYEQYF; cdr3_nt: TGTGCCAGCAGCCTAAACAGGGTCTCCTACGAGCAGTACTTC
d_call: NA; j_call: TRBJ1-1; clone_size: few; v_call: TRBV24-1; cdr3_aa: CATRDSQNTEAFF; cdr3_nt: TGTGCCACCCGCGACAGTCAAAACACTGAAGCTTTCTTT
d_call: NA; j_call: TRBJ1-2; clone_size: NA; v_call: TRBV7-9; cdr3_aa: CASSLAGTNSYGYTF; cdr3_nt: TGTGCCAGCAGCTTAGCGGGTACCAACTCCTATGGCTACACCTTC
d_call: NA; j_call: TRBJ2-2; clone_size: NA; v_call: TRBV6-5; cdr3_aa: CATRPANTGELFF; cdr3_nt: TGTGCCACCCGGCCAGCTAACACCGGGGAGCTGTTTTTT
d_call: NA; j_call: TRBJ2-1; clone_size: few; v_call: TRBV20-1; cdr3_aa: CSAPLGRSYNEQFF; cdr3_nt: TGCAGTGCTCCCTTAGGCCGGTCCTACAATGAGCAGTTCTTC
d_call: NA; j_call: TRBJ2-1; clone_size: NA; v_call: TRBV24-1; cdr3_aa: CATSDPGALSYNEQFF; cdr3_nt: TGTGCCACCAGTGATCCGGGAGCTCTGTCGTACAATGAGCAGTTCTTC
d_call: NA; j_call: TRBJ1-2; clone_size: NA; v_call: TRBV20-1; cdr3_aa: CSAKTGGYTF; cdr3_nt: TGCAGTGCCAAGACGGGTGGCTACACCTTC
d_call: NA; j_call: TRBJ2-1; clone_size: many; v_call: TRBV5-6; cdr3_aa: CASSPPGTRSYNEQFF; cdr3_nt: TGTGCCAGCAGCCCCCCGGGGACCCGCTCCTACAATGAGCAGTTCTTC
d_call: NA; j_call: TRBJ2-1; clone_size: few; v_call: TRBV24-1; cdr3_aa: CATSGGRRGNNEQFF; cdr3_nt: TGTGCCACCAGTGGGGGAAGAAGGGGAAACAATGAGCAGTTCTTC
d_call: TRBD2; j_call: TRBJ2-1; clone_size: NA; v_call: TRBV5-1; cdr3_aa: CASSNSGTRLVF; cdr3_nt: TGCGCCAGCAGCAACTCCGGGACTAGGCTGGTCTTC
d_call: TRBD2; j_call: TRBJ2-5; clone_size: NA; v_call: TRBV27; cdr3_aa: CASSFTFPGSSGGTQYF; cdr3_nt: TGTGCCAGCAGTTTTACCTTCCCGGGGTCTAGCGGAGGGACCCAGTACTTC
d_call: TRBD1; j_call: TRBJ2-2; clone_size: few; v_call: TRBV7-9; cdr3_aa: CASSPGTVNTGELFF; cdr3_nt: TGTGCCAGCAGCCCCGGGACAGTAAACACCGGGGAGCTGTTTTTT
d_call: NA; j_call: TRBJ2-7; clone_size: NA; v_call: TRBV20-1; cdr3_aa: CSALPGIAASYEQYF; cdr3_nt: TGCAGTGCTCTTCCTGGGATAGCGGCCTCCTACGAGCAGTACTTC
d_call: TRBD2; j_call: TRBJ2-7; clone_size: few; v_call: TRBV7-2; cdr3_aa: CASSLVTSGSYEQYF; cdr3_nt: TGTGCCAGCAGCTTAGTTACGAGCGGGAGTTACGAGCAGTACTTC
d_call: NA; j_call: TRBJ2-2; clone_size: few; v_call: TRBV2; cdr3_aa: CASSPTILSTGELFF; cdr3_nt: TGTGCCAGCAGTCCCACCATTCTTTCCACCGGGGAGCTGTTTTTT
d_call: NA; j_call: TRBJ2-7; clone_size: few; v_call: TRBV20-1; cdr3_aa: CSVPIGYRPYEQYF; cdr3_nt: TGCAGTGTTCCAATAGGGTACAGACCCTACGAGCAGTACTTC
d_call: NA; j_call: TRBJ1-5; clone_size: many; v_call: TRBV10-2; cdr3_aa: CASSEPNQPQHF; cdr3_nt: TGCGCCAGCAGTGAACCAAATCAGCCCCAGCATTTT
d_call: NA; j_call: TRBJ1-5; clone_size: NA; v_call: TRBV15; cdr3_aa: CATSNGRQVNQPQHF; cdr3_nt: TGTGCCACCAGCAACGGCAGGCAGGTCAATCAGCCCCAGCATTTT
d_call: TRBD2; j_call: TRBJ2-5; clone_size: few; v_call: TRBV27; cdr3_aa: CASSFLAGRETQYF; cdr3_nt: TGTGCCAGCAGTTTCCTAGCGGGCAGAGAGACCCAGTACTTC
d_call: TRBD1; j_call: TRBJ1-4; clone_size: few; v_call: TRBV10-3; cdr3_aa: CAISSGTGPGLEKLFF; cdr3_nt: TGTGCCATCAGTTCCGGGACAGGGCCGGGTTTGGAAAAACTGTTTTTT
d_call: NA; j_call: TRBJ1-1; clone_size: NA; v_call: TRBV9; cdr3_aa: CASSVRDTEAFF; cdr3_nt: TGTGCCAGCAGCGTAAGGGACACTGAAGCTTTCTTT
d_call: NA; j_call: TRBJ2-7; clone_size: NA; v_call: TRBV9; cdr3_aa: CASSGSASYGQYF; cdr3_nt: TGTGCCAGCAGCGGTAGCGCCTCCTACGGGCAGTACTTC
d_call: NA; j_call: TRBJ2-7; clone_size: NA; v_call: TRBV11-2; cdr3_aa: CASSLVATRLLREQYF; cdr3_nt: TGTGCCAGCAGCTTAGTGGCTACGAGACTACTCCGCGAGCAGTACTTC
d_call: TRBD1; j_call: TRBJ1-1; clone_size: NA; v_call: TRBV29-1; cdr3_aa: CSVRQGNTEAFF; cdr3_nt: TGCAGCGTCCGACAGGGAAACACTGAAGCTTTCTTT
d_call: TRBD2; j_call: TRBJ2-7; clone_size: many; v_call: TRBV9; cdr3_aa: CASSAGTSVAYEQYF; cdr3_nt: TGTGCCAGCAGCGCAGGGACTAGCGTAGCCTACGAGCAGTACTTC
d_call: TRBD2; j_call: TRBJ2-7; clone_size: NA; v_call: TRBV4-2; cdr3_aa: CASSQGIAGEAYEQYF; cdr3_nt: TGTGCCAGCAGCCAAGGTATAGCGGGAGAGGCCTACGAGCAGTACTTC
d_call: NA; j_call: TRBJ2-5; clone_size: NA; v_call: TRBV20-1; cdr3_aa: CSAYQVGFRETQYF; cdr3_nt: TGCAGTGCCTACCAAGTGGGATTCCGAGAGACCCAGTACTTC
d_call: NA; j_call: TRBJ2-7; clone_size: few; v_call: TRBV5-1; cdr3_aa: CASSSTTYEQYF; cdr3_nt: TGCGCCAGCAGCTCCACCACCTACGAGCAGTACTTC
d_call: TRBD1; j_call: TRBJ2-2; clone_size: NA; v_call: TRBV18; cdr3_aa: CASSPGTGHTGELFF; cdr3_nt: TGTGCCAGCTCACCAGGGACAGGGCACACCGGGGAGCTGTTTTTT
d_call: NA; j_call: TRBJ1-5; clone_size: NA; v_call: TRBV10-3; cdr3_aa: CAISVSGVNQPQHF; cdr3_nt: TGTGCCATCAGTGTATCAGGGGTCAATCAGCCCCAGCATTTT
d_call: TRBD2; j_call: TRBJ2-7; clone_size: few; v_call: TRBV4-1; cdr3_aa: CASTSGPSSYEQYF; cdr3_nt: TGCGCCAGTACTAGCGGGCCAAGCTCCTACGAGCAGTACTTC
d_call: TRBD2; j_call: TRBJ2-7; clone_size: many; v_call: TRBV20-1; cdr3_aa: CSARDSGRALGEQYF; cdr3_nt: TGCAGTGCTAGAGATAGCGGGAGGGCCTTGGGGGAGCAGTACTTC
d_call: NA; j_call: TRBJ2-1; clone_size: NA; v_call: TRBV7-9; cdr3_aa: CATLRPGRINEQFF; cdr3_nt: TGTGCCACTCTGCGACCGGGGAGAATCAATGAGCAGTTCTTC